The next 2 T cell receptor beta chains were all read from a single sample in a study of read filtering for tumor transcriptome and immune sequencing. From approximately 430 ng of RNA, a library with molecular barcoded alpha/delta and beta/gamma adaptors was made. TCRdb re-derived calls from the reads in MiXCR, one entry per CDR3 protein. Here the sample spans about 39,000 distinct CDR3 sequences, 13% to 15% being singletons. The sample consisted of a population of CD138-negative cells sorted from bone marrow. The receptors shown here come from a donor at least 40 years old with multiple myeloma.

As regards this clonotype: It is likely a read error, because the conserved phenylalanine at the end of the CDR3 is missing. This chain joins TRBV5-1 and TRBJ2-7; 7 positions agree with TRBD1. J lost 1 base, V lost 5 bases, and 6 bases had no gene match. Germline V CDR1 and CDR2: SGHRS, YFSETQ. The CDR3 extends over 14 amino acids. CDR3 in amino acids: CASRLWDSSYEQYL. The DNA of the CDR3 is TGCGCCAGCAGGCTTTGGGACAGTTCCTACGAGCAGTACCTC.

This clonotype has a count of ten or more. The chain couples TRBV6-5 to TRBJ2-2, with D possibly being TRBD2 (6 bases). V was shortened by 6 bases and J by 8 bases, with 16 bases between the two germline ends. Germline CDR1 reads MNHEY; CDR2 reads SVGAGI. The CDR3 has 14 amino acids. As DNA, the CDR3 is TGTGCCAGCAGAACCTCGGGGGTTCGGGGGGAGCTGTTTTTT. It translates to CASRTSGVRGELFF.